The 22 T cell receptor beta chains reported below all come from one sample, sequenced in a study of T cells in Graves' hyperthyroidism and ophthalmopathy. RNA transcripts gave rise to amplified TCR beta CDR3 regions. An initial round of RT-PCR targeting the TCR CDR3 relied on the HTBI primer set. TCRdb called the multiplex PCR reads again in MiXCR, with one record for every CDR3 protein. The table records roughly 570,000 distinct CDR3 sequences, about half of them present only once. Sequencing used peripheral blood or thyroid tissue (not recorded which). The receptors derive from an adult woman with Graves' disease, either hyperthyroidism or ophthalmopathy (not recorded which).

The chain couples TRBV29-1 to TRBJ1-1; D is uncertain. Trimming stripped 5 bases from V and 6 bases from J, with 10 bases between. Germline lookup yields CDR1 SQVTM and CDR2 ANQGSEA. The CDR3 runs 11 residues. CDR3 nucleotides: TGCAGCGTTTCTGTCGCCGCTGAAGCTTTCTTT. Translating it yields CSVSVAAEAFF.

This clonotype was observed at least ten times. The CDR3: CASIDGVVEETQYF. DNA of the CDR3: TGTGCCAGCATCGATGGGGTAGTCGAAGAGACCCAGTACTTC. The chain carries TRBV7-9 and TRBJ2-5, with D unclear. CDR1 and CDR2 from the germline V gene are SEHNR and FQNEAQ (reference sequence). The CDR3 consists of 14 residues. V lost 7 bases, J lost 3 bases, and 15 bases lay in between. Filled out from reference TRBV7-9 and TRBJ2-5, the complete variable domain reads DTGVSQNPRHKITKRGQNVTFRCDPISEHNRLYWYRQTLGQGPEFLTYFQNEAQLEKSRLLSDRFSAERPKGSFSTLEIQRTEQGDSAMYLCASIDGVVEETQYFGPGTRLLVL.

In regard to this clonotype: At one end the junction does not follow the germline gene, possibly because of a read error. V and J are TRBV19 and TRBJ2-2; no reliable D call. This CDR3 region has 11 residues. Germline assignment: CDR1 LNHDA and CDR2 SQIVND (reference sequence). DNA of the CDR3: TGTGCCGGTAGAAACACCGGGGAGCTGTTTTTT. It encodes CAGRNTGELFF.

This clonotype was detected only a few times. The CDR3 ends on some other residue instead of the conserved phenylalanine or tryptophan, so this is likely a read error. The limits of the CDR3 on the DNA are not certain, so only TCRdb's listed CDR3 is given. The chain uses TRBV7-2 and TRBJ2-3. Germline loops: CDR1 SGHTA, CDR2 FQGNSA. The CDR3 region is 11 residues in length, termini included. The CDR3 protein is CASSASGALYY.

This clonotype was seen ten or more times. The chain has TRBV19 and TRBJ1-3; no definite D call. CDR3 length equals 14 residues. With 5 bases removed from V and 9 bases from J, the gap between germline ends came to 17 bases. Germline V gene data show CDR1 as LNHDA and CDR2 as SQIVND (reference sequence). CDR3 protein: CASSAVYREGTIYF. The CDR3 DNA reads TGTGCCAGTAGTGCAGTCTACCGTGAAGGCACCATATATTTT.

This clonotype was detected ten times or more. The chain carries TRBV19 and TRBJ1-5; D gene uncertain. Germline assignment: CDR1 LNHDA and CDR2 SQIVND (reference sequence). V lost 8 bases and J 3 bases, leaving 11 bases between the germline ends. This CDR3 has 13 residues. CDR3 sequence: CASRPGFNQPQHF. The CDR3, as DNA: TGTGCCAGTCGACCCGGGTTCAATCAGCCCCAGCATTTT.

This clonotype has at least ten counts. This chain uses TRBV5-8 with TRBJ2-5; a weak D match, TRBD2 (6 bases). The CDR3 has 14 residues. V dropped 3 bases and J dropped 5 bases, with 14 bases sitting between them. Germline-derived CDR1 and CDR2 are SGHTS and YDEGEE. CDR3 protein: CASSSIRLEETQYF. DNA of the CDR3: TGTGCCAGCAGCTCAATTCGACTAGAGGAGACCCAGTACTTC.

This clonotype was seen at least ten times. The genes are TRBV5-1 and TRBJ2-5; D possibly corresponds to TRBD2 (6 bases). Trimming cost V 4 bases and J 3 bases, with 13 bases left between them. In germline, CDR1 is SGHRS, CDR2 YFSETQ. This CDR3 has 14 residues. The CDR3 here is CASSALSGEETQYF. The CDR3 DNA is TGCGCCAGCAGCGCGCTATCGGGAGAAGAGACCCAGTACTTC.

This clonotype appeared a few times. Written as DNA, the CDR3 is TGCGCCAGCAGCCAAGTGGGGGTGAACTTCTCTGGAAACACCATATATTTT. This codes for CASSQVGVNFSGNTIYF. This chain links TRBV4-1 with TRBJ1-3; D perhaps matches TRBD1 (5 bases). The length of the CDR3 is 17 residues. V lost 1 base, J lost 0 bases, and 13 bases lay in between. The germline V gene encodes CDR1 MGHRA and CDR2 YSYEKL.

A remark on this clonotype: Relative to the germline gene, one junction end is altered; a read error may explain this. The rearrangement uses TRBV2 and TRBJ1-2, with 8 bases lining up with TRBD1. CDR3 size: 13 residues. The V gene's germline CDR1 is SNHLY and CDR2 FYNNEI. CDR3 amino acids: CAGRRDRSNGYTF. CDR3 nucleotides: TGTGCCGGCAGACGGGACAGGAGTAATGGCTACACCTTC.

The V and J genes are TRBV29-1 and TRBJ1-4; TRBD1 is a possible D gene (5 bases). The V and J ends lost 3 bases and 7 bases respectively, with 12 bases between them. The CDR3 sequence is 13 residues long. Germline CDR1 SQVTM, CDR2 ANQGSEA. The CDR3 is CSVESGTREKLFF. The DNA of the CDR3 is TGCAGCGTTGAGTCGGGGACCCGTGAAAAACTGTTTTTT.

This clonotype was seen many times. V usage is TRBV11-2 and J usage is TRBJ1-1, with unresolved D. This CDR3 spans 13 amino acids. V was cut by 0 bases and J by 6 bases, with 8 bases left in between. CDR1 and CDR2 from the germline V gene are SGHAT and FQNNGV. CDR3 sequence: CASSLELVSEAFF. The CDR3 DNA reads as TGTGCCAGCAGCTTAGAGTTAGTATCTGAAGCTTTCTTT.

This clonotype was recorded many times. The chain is built from TRBV7-2 and TRBJ2-7; D is unresolved. This CDR3 is built from 16 residues. Trimming stripped 6 bases from V and 0 bases from J, with 18 bases between. Looked up from germline, CDR1 is SGHTA and CDR2 is FQGNSA. The CDR3 reads CASRAALGQSSYEQYF. The CDR3 DNA reads as TGTGCCAGCAGGGCGGCTTTAGGCCAAAGCTCCTACGAGCAGTACTTC.

The table lists this clonotype with a few counts. This sequence joins TRBV18 and TRBJ1-4; D is ambiguous. Germline CDR1 and CDR2: KGHSH and LQKENI. The length of the CDR3 is 13 residues. Trimming shortened V by 1 base and J by 8 bases, and 8 bases separated the two germline ends. In DNA form, the CDR3 reads TGTGCCAGCTCACCACAGCGGGCCGAAAAACTGTTTTTT. Encoded protein: CASSPQRAEKLFF.

This clonotype was seen only a few times. J is TRBJ1-2 and V is TRBV25-1, with D possibly being TRBD1 (6 bases). The CDR3 extends over 14 amino acids. The ends were cut back, 3 bases at V and 7 bases at J, with 15 bases in the middle. Germline V gene data show CDR1 as MGHDK and CDR2 as SYGVNS. This chain's CDR3 is CASSEIGGAFGYTF. The CDR3 DNA follows: TGTGCCAGCAGTGAGATCGGGGGGGCTTTTGGCTACACCTTC.

J is TRBJ1-2 and V is TRBV6-2 or TRBV6-3; TRBD1 matches 7 bases. Unmatched junction bases numbered 10, after V lost 5 bases and J lost 7 bases. This CDR3 spans 14 amino acids. Looked up from germline, CDR1 is MNHEY and CDR2 is SVGEGT. The CDR3 nucleotides are TGTGCCAGCAGTCCACCAAATCAGGGGGGTGGCTACACCTTC. Its translation: CASSPPNQGGGYTF.

The table lists this clonotype with many counts. The CDR3, as DNA: TGTGCCAGCAGTTACGTAGCGGGCGAGCAGTACTTC. This encodes CASSYVAGEQYF. The V call is TRBV6-6, the J call TRBJ2-7; TRBD2 aligns across 7 bases. V shed 2 bases, J shed 6 bases, and the junction held 1 base outside the gene matches. The length of the CDR3 is 12 residues. Per the germline V gene, CDR1 is MNHNY and CDR2 is SVGAGI (reference sequence).

The sample holds many counts of this clonotype. The rearrangement uses TRBV7-2 and TRBJ1-5, with 9 bases aligning to TRBD1. CDR1 is SGHTA, CDR2 FQGNSA, per germline. The V and J ends lost 3 bases and 7 bases, in that order; junction bases with no gene match: 10. The CDR3 extends over 16 amino acids. The CDR3 reads CASSLGPTGGGQPQHF. The CDR3 DNA reads as TGTGCCAGCAGCTTGGGACCTACAGGGGGCGGACAGCCCCAGCATTTT.

The rearrangement uses TRBV10-3 and TRBJ2-1, with D maybe TRBD2 (6 bases). The CDR3 runs 15 residues. CDR1 is ENHRY, CDR2 SYGVKD, per germline. Trimming pared 5 bases from V and 0 bases from J, leaving 11 bases between. CDR3 nucleotides: TGTGCCATCAGTTCTAGCGAGAGCTCCTACAATGAGCAGTTCTTC. Translation gives CAISSSESSYNEQFF.

This chain links TRBV19 with TRBJ2-7; D remains unclear. Germline CDR1 is LNHDA and CDR2 is SQIVND (reference sequence). The CDR3 loop spans 13 amino acids. Trimming left V 5 bases short and J 4 bases short, with 12 bases between. The CDR3 DNA follows: TGTGCCAGTAGTCCCCGTTCGGGTTACGAGCAGTACTTC. Amino acid sequence: CASSPRSGYEQYF.

As regards this clonotype: Germline and junction disagree at one end, which may indicate a read error. V and J are TRBV6-5 and TRBJ2-6; weak D call: TRBD2 (6 bases). Germline loops: CDR1 MNHEY, CDR2 SVGAGI. The CDR3 has 19 residues. For the CDR3, the DNA is TGTGCCAGCAGTGACTCGACGGGGGTCTCTGTTTCTGGGGCCAACGTCCTGACTTTC. The encoded protein is CASSDSTGVSVSGANVLTF.

The table lists this clonotype with a count of one. The chain links TRBV2 to TRBJ1-2, with 11 bases matching TRBD1. V lost 6 bases and J lost 6; bases outside the gene matches: 9. Germline CDR1 SNHLY, CDR2 FYNNEI. CDR3 size: 15 residues. CDR3 DNA: TGTGCCAGCAGCCGCCGGACAGGGGGCGAAGATGGCTACACCTTC. Its translation: CASSRRTGGEDGYTF.